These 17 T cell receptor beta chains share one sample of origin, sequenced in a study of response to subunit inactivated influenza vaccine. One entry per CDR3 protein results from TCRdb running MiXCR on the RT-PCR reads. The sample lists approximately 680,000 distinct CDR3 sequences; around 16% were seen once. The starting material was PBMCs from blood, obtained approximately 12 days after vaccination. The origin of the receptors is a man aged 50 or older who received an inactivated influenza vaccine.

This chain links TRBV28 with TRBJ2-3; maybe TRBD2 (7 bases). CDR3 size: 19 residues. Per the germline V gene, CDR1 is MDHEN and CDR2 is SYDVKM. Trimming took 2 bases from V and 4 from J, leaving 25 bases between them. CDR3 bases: TGTGCCAGCAGTTTAGGGCCCCTACCTATGGGGAGGGGGTCAGATACGCAGTATTTT. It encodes CASSLGPLPMGRGSDTQYF.

CDR3: CASSQDPLAGGRTGELFF. DNA of the CDR3: TGCGCCAGCAGCCAAGACCCCTTAGCGGGAGGGCGTACCGGGGAGCTGTTTTTT. The gene calls are TRBV4-3 and TRBJ2-2; TRBD2 matches at 11 bases. The V segment lost 0 bases and the J segment 5 bases; nucleotides outside the gene matches: 8. This CDR3 is 18 amino acids long. Germline V gene lookup returns CDR1 LGHNA and CDR2 YSLEER.

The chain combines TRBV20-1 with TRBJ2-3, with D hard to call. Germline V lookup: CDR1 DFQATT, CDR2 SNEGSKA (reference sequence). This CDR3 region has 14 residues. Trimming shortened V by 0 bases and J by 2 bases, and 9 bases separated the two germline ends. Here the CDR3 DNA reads TGCAGTGCTAGAGATAGAAGGGTCACAGATACGCAGTATTTT. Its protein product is CSARDRRVTDTQYF.

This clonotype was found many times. CDR3 residues: CASSETSGSSYNEQFF. The DNA for the CDR3 is TGTGCCAGCAGTGAAACCAGCGGGAGCTCCTACAATGAGCAGTTCTTC. This sequence joins TRBV25-1 and TRBJ2-1, with 8 nucleotides matching TRBD2. V was clipped by 2 bases and J by 0 bases; unmatched bases: 3. Per the germline V gene, CDR1 is MGHDK and CDR2 is SYGVNS. The CDR3 consists of 16 residues. The complete variable domain, with remaining parts taken from reference TRBV25-1 and TRBJ2-1, reads EADIYQTPRYLVIGTGKKITLECSQTMGHDKMYWYQQDPGMELHLIHYSYGVNSTEKGDLSSESTVSRIRTEHFPLTLESARPSHTSQYLCASSETSGSSYNEQFFGPGTRLTVL.

CDR3 residues: CASSLRGVGTGELFF. CDR3 nucleotide sequence: TGTGCCAGCAGTTTACGGGGGGTTGGCACCGGGGAGCTGTTTTTT. This chain links TRBV12-3 or TRBV12-4 with TRBJ2-2; 7 bases align to TRBD2. The CDR3 runs to 15 residues. V dropped 2 bases and J dropped 4; count of bases not matched to a gene: 4.

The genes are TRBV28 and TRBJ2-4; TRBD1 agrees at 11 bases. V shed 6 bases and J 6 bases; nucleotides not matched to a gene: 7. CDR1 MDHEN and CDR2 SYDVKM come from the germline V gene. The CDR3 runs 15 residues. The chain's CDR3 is CASSFPGTGGNIQYF. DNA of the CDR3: TGTGCCAGCAGCTTCCCTGGGACAGGGGGAAACATTCAGTACTTC.

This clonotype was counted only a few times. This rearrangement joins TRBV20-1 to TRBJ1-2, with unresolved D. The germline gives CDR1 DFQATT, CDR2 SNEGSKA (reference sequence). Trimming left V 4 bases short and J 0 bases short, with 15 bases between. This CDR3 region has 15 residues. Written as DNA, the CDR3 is TGCAGTGCTAATCCCCTAACAATAGCTAACTATGGCTACACCTTC. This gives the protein CSANPLTIANYGYTF.

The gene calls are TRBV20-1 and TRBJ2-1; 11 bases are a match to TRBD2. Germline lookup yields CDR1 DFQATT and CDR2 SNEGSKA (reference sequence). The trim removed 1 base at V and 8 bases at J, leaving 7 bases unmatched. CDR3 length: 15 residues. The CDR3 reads CSARVPSGGFDEQFF. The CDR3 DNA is TGCAGTGCTAGAGTCCCTAGCGGGGGGTTCGATGAGCAGTTCTTC.

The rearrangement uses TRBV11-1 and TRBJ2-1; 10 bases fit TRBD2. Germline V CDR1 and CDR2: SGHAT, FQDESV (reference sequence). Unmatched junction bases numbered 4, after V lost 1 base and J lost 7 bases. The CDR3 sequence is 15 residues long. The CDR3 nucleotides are TGTGCCAGCAGCTTAGTCCCTAGCGGGAGAAATGAGCAGTTCTTC. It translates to CASSLVPSGRNEQFF.

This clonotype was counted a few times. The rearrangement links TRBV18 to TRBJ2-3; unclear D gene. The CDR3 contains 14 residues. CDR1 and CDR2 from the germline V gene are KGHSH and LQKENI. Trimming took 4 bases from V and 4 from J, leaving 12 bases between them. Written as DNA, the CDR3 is TGTGCCAGCTCACTGGATGTGGGTGCAGATACGCAGTATTTT. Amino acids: CASSLDVGADTQYF.

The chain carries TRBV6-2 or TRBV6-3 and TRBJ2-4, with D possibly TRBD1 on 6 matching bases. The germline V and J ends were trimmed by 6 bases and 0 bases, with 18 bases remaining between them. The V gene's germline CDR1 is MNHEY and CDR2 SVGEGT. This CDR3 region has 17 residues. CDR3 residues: CASSSTGTLIAKNIQYF. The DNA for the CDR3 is TGTGCCAGCAGCTCTACCGGGACACTGATAGCCAAAAACATTCAGTACTTC.

DNA for the CDR3: TGTGCCAGCAGCCCCAGCGGGAGTCCAGGAGAGACCCAGTACTTC. Protein: CASSPSGSPGETQYF. V usage is TRBV28 and J usage is TRBJ2-5, with TRBD2 matching over 8 bases. Germline assignment: CDR1 MDHEN and CDR2 SYDVKM. CDR3 length: 15 amino acids. Germline trimming cut 6 bases from V and 4 bases from J; bases unmatched to any gene: 10.

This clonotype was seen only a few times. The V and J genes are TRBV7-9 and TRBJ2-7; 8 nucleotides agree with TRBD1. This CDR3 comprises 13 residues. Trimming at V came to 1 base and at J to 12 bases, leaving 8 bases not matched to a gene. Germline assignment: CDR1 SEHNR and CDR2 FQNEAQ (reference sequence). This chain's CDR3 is CASSLGQGTAAYF. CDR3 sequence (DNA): TGTGCCAGCAGCTTAGGACAGGGGACCGCCGCGTACTTC.

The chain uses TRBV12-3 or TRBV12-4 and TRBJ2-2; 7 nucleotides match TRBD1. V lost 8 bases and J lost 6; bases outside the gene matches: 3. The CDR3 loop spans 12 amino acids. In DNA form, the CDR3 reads TGTGCCAGCCGACAGGGTCCCGGGGAGCTGTTTTTT. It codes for CASRQGPGELFF.

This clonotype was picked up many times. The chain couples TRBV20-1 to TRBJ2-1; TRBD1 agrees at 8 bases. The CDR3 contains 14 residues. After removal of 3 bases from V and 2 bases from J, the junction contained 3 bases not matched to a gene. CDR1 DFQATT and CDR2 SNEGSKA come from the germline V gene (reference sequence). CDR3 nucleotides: TGCAGTGCTAGGCAGGGGGCTACCTACAATGAGCAGTTCTTC. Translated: CSARQGATYNEQFF.

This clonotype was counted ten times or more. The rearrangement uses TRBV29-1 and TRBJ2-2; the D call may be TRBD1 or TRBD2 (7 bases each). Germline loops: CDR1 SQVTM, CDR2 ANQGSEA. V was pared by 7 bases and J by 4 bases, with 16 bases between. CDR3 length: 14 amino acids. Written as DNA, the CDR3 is TGCAGCGCTGGGAGGGGGCATGGCACCGGGGAGCTGTTTTTT. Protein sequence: CSAGRGHGTGELFF.

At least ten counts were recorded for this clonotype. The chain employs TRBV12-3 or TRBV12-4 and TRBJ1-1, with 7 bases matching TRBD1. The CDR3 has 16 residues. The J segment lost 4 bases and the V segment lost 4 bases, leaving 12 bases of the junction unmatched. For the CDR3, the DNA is TGTGCCAGCAGTTCGGCCAGGGGGGGAGTTGGCACTGAAGCTTTCTTT. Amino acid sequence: CASSSARGGVGTEAFF.